These 22 T cell receptor beta chains were all obtained from the same sample, sequenced in a study of T cell changes during pregnancy in multiple sclerosis. Sequencing was performed with immunoSEQ multiplex PCR; in TCRdb, only in-frame clones are kept and a portion is missing. The sample carries about 40,000 clones, 85% to 95% recorded once. The specimen comprised CD8+ T cells from peripheral blood mononuclear cells, sampled in the third trimester of pregnancy. The receptors originated from a female donor with multiple sclerosis, enrolled in a pregnancy study.

This sequence joins TRBV5-8 and TRBJ1-4; 7 nucleotides match TRBD1. V trimming: 3 bases; J trimming: 7 bases; junction bases outside the gene matches: 12. In germline, CDR1 is SGHTS, CDR2 YDEGEE. The CDR3 covers 16 residues. CDR3 nucleotide sequence: TGTGCCAGCAGCTCGGACAGGCATCCCCCCACTGAAAAACTGTTTTTT. Its protein is CASSSDRHPPTEKLFF.

This clone was counted once. The chain combines TRBV2 with TRBJ1-1, with 8 bases identical to TRBD1. Germline CDR1 reads SNHLY; CDR2 reads FYNNEI. J was trimmed by 5 bases and V by 6 bases; bases with no gene match: 8. This CDR3 has 14 amino acids. CDR3 coding DNA: TGTGCCAGCAGCGCAGGACAGGGACGAACTGAAGCTTTCTTT. Translation gives CASSAGQGRTEAFF.

CDR3 sequence: CASSSMGQGETQYF. In DNA, the CDR3 is TGTGCCAGCAGCTCAATGGGACAGGGAGAGACCCAGTACTTC. The genes are TRBV9 and TRBJ2-5, with 9 bases lining up with TRBD1. This CDR3 comprises 14 residues. CDR1 is SGDLS, CDR2 YYNGEE, per germline. Losses at the gene ends were 4 bases for V and 4 bases for J; bases not matched to a gene: 5.

This clone was observed a single time. This chain links TRBV11-2 with TRBJ1-2; D remains unclear. The CDR3 is made up of 13 amino acids. Trimming removed 2 bases at V and 6 bases at J, with 10 bases between. Germline V gene sequence: CDR1 SGHAT, CDR2 FQNNGV. DNA of the CDR3: TGTGCCAGCAGCTTACTTTTGGCGGATGGCTACACCTTC. Amino acids: CASSLLLADGYTF.

The chain links TRBV7-8 to TRBJ2-3; 15 nucleotides agree with TRBD2. The CDR3 contains 17 residues. CDR1 and CDR2 (germline): SGHVS, FQNEAQ. V lost 5 bases, J lost 3 bases, and 6 bases stayed unmatched. The CDR3 DNA follows: TGTGCCAGCAGCCCAGGACTAGCGGGGGGGGTAACAGATACGCAGTATTTT. Its protein product is CASSPGLAGGVTDTQYF.

This sequence joins TRBV4-1 and TRBJ1-4; maybe TRBD1 (6 bases). V was cut by 7 bases and J by 0 bases, with 15 bases left in between. CDR1 is MGHRA, CDR2 YSYEKL, per germline. The CDR3 runs to 16 residues. The CDR3 nucleotides read TGCGCCAGCAAAGATGAACCAGGGGCAACTAATGAAAAACTGTTTTTT. Amino acids: CASKDEPGATNEKLFF.

This clone ranks as large. The chain joins TRBV2 to TRBJ1-3; D is possibly TRBD1 (5 bases). This CDR3 has 16 residues. V was pared by 6 bases and J by 0 bases, with 15 bases between. Looked up from germline, CDR1 is SNHLY and CDR2 is FYNNEI. CDR3 DNA: TGTGCCAGCAGAGGTGTAACAGGAGTCTCTGGAAACACCATATATTTT. Translated: CASRGVTGVSGNTIYF.

The rearrangement uses TRBV9 and TRBJ1-3; D gene uncertain. Germline assignment: CDR1 SGDLS and CDR2 YYNGEE. This CDR3 is 16 amino acids long. V lost 6 bases, J lost 4 bases, and 20 bases lay in between. This chain's CDR3 is CASTPLTGRGGNTIYF. CDR3 sequence (DNA): TGTGCCAGCACCCCACTCACCGGACGGGGAGGAAACACCATATATTTT. Supplemented by reference TRBV9 and TRBJ1-3, the full variable domain reads DSGVTQTPKHLITATGQRVTLRCSPRSGDLSVYWYQQSLDQGLQFLIQYYNGEERAKGNILERFSAQQFPDLHSELNLSSLELGDSALYFCASTPLTGRGGNTIYFGEGSWLTVV.

This clone has just a few counts. The CDR3 protein is CASSLQEEETQYF. In DNA form, the CDR3 reads TGTGCCAGCAGCTTACAGGAAGAAGAGACCCAGTACTTC. The chain combines TRBV7-9 with TRBJ2-5; D unclear. Germline V gene lookup returns CDR1 SEHNR and CDR2 FQNEAQ (reference sequence). Trimming stripped 2 bases from V and 3 bases from J, with 7 bases between. The CDR3 contains 13 residues.

This chain links TRBV19 with TRBJ1-4, with 9 bases matching TRBD1. The CDR3 consists of 15 residues. The ends lost 3 bases at V and 8 bases at J; junction bases unmatched: 7. Germline V gene lookup returns CDR1 LNHDA and CDR2 SQIVND (reference sequence). The CDR3: CASSIVGQGYEKLFF. The CDR3 DNA sequence: TGTGCCAGTAGTATCGTGGGACAGGGTTACGAAAAACTGTTTTTT.

This clone was seen more than once but under ten times. The CDR3 loop is CASSLTRGYGYTF. The DNA of the CDR3 is TGCGCCAGCAGTCTCACAAGGGGATATGGCTACACCTTC. The chain couples TRBV10-1 to TRBJ1-2; D possibly corresponds to TRBD1 (5 bases). Germline V CDR1 and CDR2: WNHNN, SYGVQD (reference sequence). With 5 bases removed from V and 5 bases from J, the gap between germline ends came to 12 bases. The CDR3 sequence is 13 residues long.

This chain links TRBV7-6 with TRBJ2-5, with 8 bases lining up with TRBD2. Germline CDR1 reads SGHVS; CDR2 reads FNYEAQ. V was pared by 3 bases and J by 2 bases, with 2 bases of the junction left unmatched. This CDR3 region has 14 residues. CDR3 bases: TGTGCCAGCAGCTTCGAGCGGGGGCAAGAGACCCAGTACTTC. Protein sequence: CASSFERGQETQYF.

The chain carries TRBV5-1 and TRBJ1-3; 10 bases match TRBD1. With 5 bases clipped from V and 8 bases from J, the junction kept 7 bases outside the gene matches. CDR3 length: 14 residues. Germline V gives CDR1 SGHRS, CDR2 YFSETQ. This chain's CDR3 is CASRLGTGVDTIYF. The CDR3 DNA is TGCGCCAGCAGGCTCGGGACAGGGGTGGACACCATATATTTT.

CDR3 DNA sequence: TGTGCCAGCAGCTCCCGGACAGGGGAAGGAAACACCATATATTTT. The encoded protein is CASSSRTGEGNTIYF. The chain is built from TRBV13 and TRBJ1-3; 9 bases map to TRBD1. The CDR3 runs 15 residues. With V trimmed by 4 bases and J by 4 bases, 5 bases remained unmatched. Germline V gene lookup returns CDR1 PRHDT and CDR2 FYEKMQ (reference sequence).

The chain links TRBV9 to TRBJ2-5, with 13 nucleotides matching TRBD2. This CDR3 region has 16 residues. After removal of 5 bases from V and 3 bases from J, the junction contained 7 bases not matched to a gene. Germline-derived CDR1 and CDR2 are SGDLS and YYNGEE. CDR3 sequence reads: CASRGGTSGEEETQYF. The CDR3 DNA reads TGTGCCAGCAGGGGCGGGACTAGCGGGGAAGAAGAGACCCAGTACTTC.

The chain uses TRBV5-1 and TRBJ2-7, with a possible D match to TRBD1 (6 bases). Per the germline V gene, CDR1 is SGHRS and CDR2 is YFSETQ. CDR3 length: 14 residues. The V end was cut by 4 bases, the J end by 4 bases, with 15 bases between. The CDR3, as DNA: TGCGCCAGCAGCAGTAACCTACAGGGTTACGAGCAGTACTTC. Its protein is CASSSNLQGYEQYF.

V and J are TRBV6-1 and TRBJ1-1; D possibly corresponds to TRBD1 (5 bases). The germline CDR1 and CDR2 sequences are MNHNS and SASEGT. The CDR3 totals 14 residues. Trimming shortened V by 6 bases and J by 4 bases, and 15 bases separated the two germline ends. The CDR3 bases are TGTGCCAGCAGCGACCTTGGGGGAGGCACTGAAGCTTTCTTT. Translated, it gives CASSDLGGGTEAFF.

The chain couples TRBV9 to TRBJ2-1; 8 positions match TRBD2. CDR1 is SGDLS and CDR2 is YYNGEE in the germline V gene. This CDR3 comprises 15 residues. The junction had 10 bases not matched to a gene; V was cut back by 4 bases and J by 7 bases. CDR3 residues: CASSPLIGGGNEQFF. Here the CDR3 DNA reads TGTGCCAGCAGCCCACTGATCGGGGGGGGTAATGAGCAGTTCTTC.

The chain joins TRBV5-4 to TRBJ1-1; no clear D gene. This CDR3 is built from 18 residues. Germline V gives CDR1 SGHNT, CDR2 YYREEE (reference sequence). V was shortened by 0 bases and J by 0 bases, with 18 bases between the two germline ends. This chain's CDR3 is CASSLEVRYGEMNTEAFF. The CDR3 DNA is TGTGCCAGCAGCTTGGAGGTTAGGTACGGGGAGATGAACACTGAAGCTTTCTTT.

The rearrangement uses TRBV13 and TRBJ2-5; D ambiguous. The ends were cut back, 1 base at V and 5 bases at J, with 8 bases in the middle. In germline, CDR1 is PRHDT, CDR2 FYEKMQ (reference sequence). This CDR3 is 13 amino acids long. CDR3 sequence reads: CASSLVNGETQYF. Written as DNA, the CDR3 is TGTGCCAGCAGCTTAGTCAACGGGGAGACCCAGTACTTC.

J is TRBJ2-7 and V is TRBV4-1, with 8 bases matching TRBD1. Per germline, CDR1 MGHRA and CDR2 YSYEKL. There are 16 residues in the CDR3. Losses at the gene ends were 4 bases for V and 4 bases for J; bases not matched to a gene: 12. The CDR3 sequence is CASSPEGGQGPYEQYF. In DNA, the CDR3 is TGCGCCAGCAGCCCCGAGGGAGGACAGGGCCCTTACGAGCAGTACTTC.

The CDR3 here is CASSREEINQPQHF. The CDR3 DNA reads as TGTGCCAGCAGCCGGGAGGAAATCAATCAGCCCCAGCATTTT. This chain uses TRBV9 with TRBJ1-5; D not certain. Germline V gives CDR1 SGDLS, CDR2 YYNGEE. The CDR3 extends over 14 amino acids. Trimming cost V 4 bases and J 3 bases, with 11 bases left between them.